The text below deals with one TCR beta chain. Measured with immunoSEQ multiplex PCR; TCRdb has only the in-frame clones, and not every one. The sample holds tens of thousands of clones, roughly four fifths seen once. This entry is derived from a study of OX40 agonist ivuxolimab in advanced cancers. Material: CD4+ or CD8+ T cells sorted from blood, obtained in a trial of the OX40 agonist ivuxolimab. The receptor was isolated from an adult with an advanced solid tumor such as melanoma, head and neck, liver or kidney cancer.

This CDR3 is CASSATGGPYNEQFF. The CDR3 region has the DNA TGTGCCAGCAGTGCAACAGGGGGTCCCTACAATGAGCAGTTCTTC. The V and J genes are TRBV6-5 and TRBJ2-1; 8 nucleotides align to TRBD1. CDR3 size: 15 residues. The germline V gene has CDR1 MNHEY and CDR2 SVGAGI. Trimming at V came to 5 bases and at J to 2 bases, leaving 5 bases not matched to a gene.